The rows below give T cell receptor beta chains drawn from one sample of a study of monozygotic twins with inflammatory bowel disease. TCRdb reworked the 5' RACE reads into one entry per CDR3 protein, no DNA. Found here are approximately 390,000 distinct CDR3 sequences; the top ten clones hold approximately 2.3%. The specimen was blood. The receptors shown here come from a human donor with ulcerative colitis or Crohn's disease, or a healthy co-twin of an affected twin (not recorded which). Both conserved end residues are part of each CDR3. The order of the fields is V gene, J gene, CDR3 protein.

V gene: TRBV5-6
J gene: TRBJ1-2
CDR3 protein: CASSLRLRGIYGYTF

V gene: TRBV9
J gene: TRBJ2-7
CDR3 protein: CASSGTGFEQYF

V gene: TRBV27
J gene: TRBJ1-1
CDR3 protein: CASSGTLTFTEAFF

V gene: TRBV6-1
J gene: TRBJ2-7
CDR3 protein: CASSPTFPGTSGEQYF

V gene: TRBV10-2
J gene: TRBJ2-5
CDR3 protein: CASSDSTETQYF

V gene: TRBV19
J gene: TRBJ2-7
CDR3 protein: CASSWTSGRTYEQYF

V gene: TRBV28
J gene: TRBJ2-1
CDR3 protein: CASLTGLGRRHDEQFF

V gene: TRBV12-3/TRBV12-4
J gene: TRBJ2-5
CDR3 protein: CASSRTPRQETQYF

V gene: TRBV7-6
J gene: TRBJ1-3
CDR3 protein: CASSPQGVGNTIYF

V gene: TRBV28
J gene: TRBJ2-7
CDR3 protein: CASTIGSGPYEQYF

V gene: TRBV7-9
J gene: TRBJ1-1
CDR3 protein: CASSLGDRVNTEAFF

V gene: TRBV6-1
J gene: TRBJ2-3
CDR3 protein: CASSEYLSQGYTQYF

V gene: TRBV20-1
J gene: TRBJ2-3
CDR3 protein: CSARGSGGPTDTQYF

V gene: TRBV7-2
J gene: TRBJ1-4
CDR3 protein: CASSARRATNEKLFF

V gene: TRBV12-3/TRBV12-4
J gene: TRBJ1-3
CDR3 protein: CASSSSSGNTIYF

V gene: TRBV12-3/TRBV12-4
J gene: TRBJ2-7
CDR3 protein: CASSLAPGQQEQYF

V gene: TRBV2
J gene: TRBJ2-1
CDR3 protein: CASLLSGGARNEQFF

V gene: TRBV7-2
J gene: TRBJ1-6
CDR3 protein: CASSLGLATQDSPLHF

V gene: TRBV5-1
J gene: TRBJ2-7
CDR3 protein: CASSRTGRDEQYF

V gene: TRBV20-1
J gene: TRBJ2-5
CDR3 protein: CSATGTGGLLEVTQYF